The sequence of this TCR beta chain was determined in a study of blood T cell repertoires in COVID-19. About the research overall: Researchers got acute and convalescent COVID-19 samples from the United States, Italy and Spain. In each case, the material was cDNA or gDNA derived from T cells, B-cell-depleted T cells, or PBMCs.

Some clones are missing from TCRdb's copy, which holds only in-frame ones; the method was immunoSEQ multiplex PCR. The sample has about 150,000 clones; approximately 80% are singletons. CDR1 is MNHEY, CDR2 SVGEGT, per germline. Trimming removed 1 base from V and 5 bases from J; junction bases left unmatched: 8. The CDR3 runs 16 residues. Sequenced input: peripheral blood. The sequence was obtained from a woman aged 45-59 years in a cohort sampled during active or convalescent COVID-19. The V gene is TRBV6-2 or TRBV6-3, the J gene TRBJ2-1, with TRBD2 matching 7 bases. CDR3 loop: CASSYFDRGGHNEQFF. In DNA form, the CDR3 reads TGTGCCAGCAGTTACTTCGACCGCGGGGGTCACAATGAGCAGTTCTTC.